The 31 T cell receptor beta chains below all came from one sample that was sequenced in a study of shared clonotypes between healthy human individuals. Generated by immunoSEQ multiplex PCR, the TCRdb table keeps only in-frame clones and is missing some. Of around 1,100,000 clones in the sample, roughly 77% were seen once. The specimen was memory CD4+ T cells from PBMCs. The subset was: CD45RA-negative fraction. The receptor set was obtained from a man aged 18-30 years in good health. Some clones in this sample may be carry-over from other donors' samples.

This clone appeared a few times. This chain connects TRBV29-1 to TRBJ2-7; D possibly corresponds to TRBD2 (5 bases). This CDR3 region has 13 residues. CDR1 is SQVTM and CDR2 is ANQGSEA in the germline V gene. Trimming removed 3 bases at V and 7 bases at J, with 16 bases between. CDR3 sequence reads: CSVDTASSNEQYF. CDR3 sequence (DNA): TGCAGCGTTGATACGGCTAGCTCGAATGAGCAGTACTTC.

This chain uses TRBV7-2 with TRBJ2-7; TRBD2 might be the D (5 bases). V was trimmed by 5 bases and J by 4 bases, leaving 15 bases between them. CDR1 and CDR2 (germline): SGHTA, FQGNSA. The CDR3 runs to 14 residues. CDR3 amino acids: CASSPKSGGYEQYF. CDR3 bases: TGTGCCAGCAGCCCCAAATCAGGAGGATACGAGCAGTACTTC.

Of note for this clone: A much larger clone differs from this one at a single base, so this may be a read error. This likely comes from a read error, as the CDR3 has no conserved phenylalanine or tryptophan at its end. The chain is built from TRBV6-1 and TRBJ2-7; 11 positions agree with TRBD2. The CDR3 has 15 amino acids. Germline loops: CDR1 MNHNS, CDR2 SASEGT. The V and J ends lost 8 bases and 1 base, in that order; junction bases with no gene match: 7. Here the CDR3 DNA reads TGTGCCAGCGAAGGAACTAGCGGGAGTTCCTACGAGCAGTACTTA. Translated, it gives CASEGTSGSSYEQYL.

The gene calls are TRBV9 and TRBJ2-5; 10 bases line up with TRBD1. Germline CDR1 reads SGDLS; CDR2 reads YYNGEE. The CDR3 loop spans 14 amino acids. Trimming took 3 bases from V and 5 from J; bases not matched to a gene: 4. The CDR3 DNA reads TGTGCCAGCAGCGCAGACAGGGGGCTCGAGACCCAGTACTTC. This sequence encodes CASSADRGLETQYF.

The chain carries TRBV5-1 and TRBJ2-3; 7 positions match TRBD2. The CDR3 consists of 15 residues. After removal of 2 bases from V and 4 bases from J, the junction contained 7 bases not matched to a gene. Germline CDR1 SGHRS, CDR2 YFSETQ. In DNA form, the CDR3 reads TGCGCCAGCAGCTTTGGGGGAGGGCCCCCAGATACGCAGTATTTT. Protein sequence: CASSFGGGPPDTQYF.

The chain links TRBV10-2 to TRBJ1-1; D is perhaps TRBD1 (6 bases). The CDR3 is 14 amino acids. The ends were cut back, 6 bases at V and 0 bases at J, with 11 bases in the middle. Germline lookup yields CDR1 WSHSY and CDR2 SAAADI. The CDR3 here is CASSLQGLNTEAFF. CDR3 in DNA: TGCGCCAGCAGCTTACAGGGCCTGAACACTGAAGCTTTCTTT.

The rearrangement links TRBV6-6 to TRBJ1-5; unclear D gene. Deletions cut 4 bases from V and 0 bases from J, with 10 bases between. CDR1 MNHNY and CDR2 SVGAGI come from the germline V gene (reference sequence). This CDR3 is 15 amino acids long. The CDR3 DNA is TGTGCCAGCAGTTCCCGAGGGAGTAGCAATCAGCCCCAGCATTTT. It yields the protein CASSSRGSSNQPQHF.

This clone occurred a few times. V usage is TRBV29-1 and J usage is TRBJ1-4; the D is unclear. CDR1 and CDR2 from the germline V gene are SQVTM and ANQGSEA. The CDR3 totals 11 residues. Trimming took off 4 bases at V and 6 bases at J, with 6 bases between the two ends. In DNA form, the CDR3 reads TGCAGCGTTGCGCAGTATGAAAAACTGTTTTTT. Translation gives CSVAQYEKLFF.

The chain employs TRBV5-6 and TRBJ2-2, with D perhaps matching TRBD2 (6 bases). V was cut by 5 bases and J by 4 bases, with 15 bases left in between. This CDR3 spans 15 amino acids. Per the germline V gene, CDR1 is SGHDT and CDR2 is YYEEEE. CDR3 in DNA: TGTGCCAGCAGGGTGGCCGGGAGTGGCACCGGGGAGCTGTTTTTT. Encoded protein: CASRVAGSGTGELFF.

J is TRBJ2-1 and V is TRBV19, with TRBD2 identical over 13 bases. Germline CDR1 LNHDA, CDR2 SQIVND (reference sequence). This CDR3 region has 16 residues. The trim removed 6 bases at V and 13 bases at J, leaving 15 bases unmatched. The CDR3 here is CASRGKGTSGISNQFF. The DNA for the CDR3 is TGTGCCAGTAGGGGAAAGGGGACTAGCGGGATCAGTAACCAGTTCTTC.

The V call is TRBV7-9, the J call TRBJ2-5; D is perhaps TRBD2 (5 bases). CDR1 and CDR2 (germline): SEHNR, FQNEAQ (reference sequence). Trimming stripped 1 base from V and 5 bases from J, with 8 bases between. This CDR3 is 13 amino acids long. The CDR3 DNA sequence: TGTGCCAGCAGCTTAGGGGAGTGGGAGACCCAGTACTTC. This encodes CASSLGEWETQYF.

CDR3 sequence: CASSLTSGSGELFF. DNA of the CDR3: TGTGCCAGCAGCTTGACTAGCGGGTCCGGGGAGCTGTTTTTT. This chain links TRBV7-3 with TRBJ2-2, with 10 bases identical to TRBD2. This CDR3 comprises 14 residues. The ends lost 3 bases at V and 6 bases at J; junction bases unmatched: 1. The V gene's germline CDR1 is SGHTA and CDR2 FQGTGA.

The rearrangement joins TRBV5-1 to TRBJ1-1; D is undetermined. The CDR3 totals 13 residues. V dropped 3 bases and J dropped 0 bases, with 6 bases sitting between them. Germline values: CDR1 SGHRS, CDR2 YFSETQ. CDR3 in amino acids: CASSSVVNTEAFF. CDR3 nucleotide sequence: TGCGCCAGCAGCTCGGTAGTGAACACTGAAGCTTTCTTT.

The chain carries TRBV7-2 and TRBJ1-5; D remains unclear. CDR3 length equals 18 residues. Trimming shortened V by 0 bases and J by 0 bases, and 15 bases separated the two germline ends. CDR1 SGHTA and CDR2 FQGNSA come from the germline V gene. Here the CDR3 reads CASSLAVSNSYSNQPQHF. As DNA, the CDR3 is TGTGCCAGCAGCTTAGCTGTGTCAAATTCTTATAGCAATCAGCCCCAGCATTTT.

In regard to this clone: The identical CDR3 is also encoded by other nucleotide sequences in the sample. V and J are TRBV4-2 and TRBJ2-1, with 7 bases matching TRBD2. Losses at the gene ends were 0 bases for V and 4 bases for J; bases not matched to a gene: 6. Per germline, CDR1 LGHNA and CDR2 YNFKEQ. The CDR3 length is 16 residues. The DNA of the CDR3 is TGTGCCAGCAGCCAAGAGCCACTAGCGCCATACAATGAGCAGTTCTTC. Translated: CASSQEPLAPYNEQFF.

Comments on this clone: The sample contains more than one DNA sequence encoding this CDR3. Written as DNA, the CDR3 is TGTGCCTGGAGTAGGCAGGGGGCTGGCGAGCAGTACTTC. Residues: CAWSRQGAGEQYF. The rearrangement uses TRBV30 and TRBJ2-7, with 8 bases identical to TRBD1. CDR3 length equals 13 residues. Germline CDR1 reads GTSNPN; CDR2 reads SVGIG (reference sequence). J gave up 6 bases and V 2 bases, and 6 bases lay outside the gene matches.

To note about this clone: Other DNA sequences in this specimen translate into the identical CDR3. This chain uses TRBV28 with TRBJ1-5; maybe TRBD1 (6 bases). Germline CDR1 reads MDHEN; CDR2 reads SYDVKM. The CDR3 totals 14 residues. V was cut by 6 bases and J by 4 bases, with 13 bases left in between. The CDR3 DNA reads as TGTGCCAGCAGCTACGGCAGGGGAAATCAGCCCCAGCATTTT. Translation gives CASSYGRGNQPQHF.

As to this clone: Other DNA sequences of this sample code for an identical CDR3. The chain recombines TRBV18 with TRBJ2-7; the D gene is possibly TRBD1 (6 bases). The CDR3 loop spans 13 amino acids. Germline V lookup: CDR1 KGHSH, CDR2 LQKENI. Trimming removed 3 bases at V and 3 bases at J, with 9 bases between. The CDR3 region is CASSPTQGYEQYF. DNA for the CDR3: TGTGCCAGCTCACCGACACAGGGCTACGAGCAGTACTTC.

This chain joins TRBV6-1 and TRBJ2-2, with D perhaps assigned TRBD1 or TRBD2 (5 bases each). Germline CDR1 is MNHNS and CDR2 is SASEGT. Deletions cut 4 bases from V and 15 bases from J, with 12 bases between. This CDR3 region has 11 residues. Written as DNA, the CDR3 is TGTGCCAGCAGTGTGGGGACCGTGGTGTTTTTT. This codes for CASSVGTVVFF.

This clone came up once. The chain has TRBV5-1 and TRBJ2-7, with D maybe TRBD1 (5 bases). The germline CDR1 and CDR2 sequences are SGHRS and YFSETQ. Between the trimmed V and J ends, which lost 4 bases and 3 bases, there was a span of 5 bases. This CDR3 region has 11 residues. CDR3: CASSRGYEQYF. The CDR3 DNA is TGCGCCAGCAGCAGGGGCTACGAGCAGTACTTC. The whole variable domain, remainder taken from reference TRBV5-1 and TRBJ2-7, is KAGVTQTPRYLIKTRGQQVTLSCSPISGHRSVSWYQQTPGQGLQFLFEYFSETQRNKGNFPGRFSGRQFSNSRSEMNVSTLELGDSALYLCASSRGYEQYFGPGTRLTVT.

The genes are TRBV5-1 and TRBJ2-1; D may match TRBD1 or TRBD2 (7 bases each). Germline CDR1 SGHRS, CDR2 YFSETQ. The length of the CDR3 is 16 residues. Trimming removed 3 bases at V and 9 bases at J, with 22 bases between. Here the CDR3 reads CASSSKTGREAGEQFF. The CDR3 nucleotides are TGCGCCAGCAGCTCGAAGACAGGGAGGGAGGCTGGTGAGCAGTTCTTC.

The chain joins TRBV9 to TRBJ2-6; TRBD1 agrees at 10 bases. Germline CDR1 is SGDLS and CDR2 is YYNGEE. Unmatched junction bases numbered 6, after V lost 4 bases and J lost 11 bases. The CDR3 contains 14 residues. CDR3 nucleotides: TGTGCCAGCAGCCCAACAGACAGGGGGCACGTCCTGACTTTC. Translating it yields CASSPTDRGHVLTF.

Note on this clone: One end of the junction does not line up with germline, which may come from a read error. The chain has TRBV30 and TRBJ2-3; D not certain. This CDR3 has 11 residues. CDR1 is GTSNPN, CDR2 SVGIG, per germline (reference sequence). In DNA form, the CDR3 reads TGTGCCTGGGGCCTAGTTGATATGCAGTATTTT. Its translation is CAWGLVDMQYF.

The chain couples TRBV5-6 to TRBJ1-2, with unresolved D. Trimming removed 4 bases at V and 6 bases at J, with 13 bases between. CDR3 length: 13 residues. CDR1 SGHDT and CDR2 YYEEEE come from the germline V gene. CDR3 sequence: CASSPADPDGYTF. The CDR3 nucleotides are TGTGCCAGCAGCCCTGCCGACCCCGATGGCTACACCTTC.

The gene calls are TRBV28 and TRBJ2-1; TRBD2 matches 10 bases. Germline lookup yields CDR1 MDHEN and CDR2 SYDVKM. The CDR3 spans 12 residues. Trimming at V came to 5 bases and at J to 15 bases, leaving 7 bases not matched to a gene. DNA for the CDR3: TGTGCCAGCAGTCCCCAGCGGGAGGGCGTGTTCTTC. Its translation is CASSPQREGVFF.

In this sample, this clone turned up once. The chain combines TRBV7-2 with TRBJ1-1; no firm D call. V dropped 5 bases and J dropped 1 base, with 8 bases sitting between them. The CDR3 length is 13 residues. Germline V gene sequence: CDR1 SGHTA, CDR2 FQGNSA. The CDR3 region has the DNA TGTGCCAGCAGCGCTCAGCAGAACACTGAAGCTTTCTTT. Amino acid sequence: CASSAQQNTEAFF.

The gene calls are TRBV5-1 and TRBJ1-1; TRBD1 agrees at 10 bases. Germline CDR1 SGHRS, CDR2 YFSETQ. V lost 3 bases to trimming and J lost 4 bases; unmatched junction nucleotides: 3. The CDR3 has 14 residues. CDR3 DNA: TGCGCCAGCAGCTCTTGGACAGGGGGCACTGAAGCTTTCTTT. It encodes CASSSWTGGTEAFF.

The chain recombines TRBV6-5 with TRBJ2-3, with TRBD2 as a possible D gene (7 bases). Germline V gives CDR1 MNHEY, CDR2 SVGAGI. V was pared by 5 bases and J by 6 bases, with 15 bases between. CDR3 size: 14 residues. The CDR3 here is CASSRGGGVDTQYF. The CDR3 nucleotides read TGTGCCAGCAGTAGGGGAGGGGGGGTGGATACGCAGTATTTT.

The V call is TRBV7-9, the J call TRBJ2-1; 11 positions agree with TRBD2. With V trimmed by 4 bases and J by 6 bases, 8 bases remained unmatched. Germline CDR1 is SEHNR and CDR2 is FQNEAQ (reference sequence). CDR3 length: 16 amino acids. In DNA, the CDR3 is TGTGCCAGCAGCTACCTGACTAGCGGGGCAAGCAATGAGCAGTTCTTC. It encodes CASSYLTSGASNEQFF.

The chain recombines TRBV18 with TRBJ2-5, with 10 bases aligning to TRBD2. The junction had 3 bases not matched to a gene; V was cut back by 4 bases and J by 1 base. Germline assignment: CDR1 KGHSH and CDR2 LQKENI. There are 15 residues in the CDR3. The DNA of the CDR3 is TGTGCCAGCTCACGACTAGCGGGTCTCCAAGAGACCCAGTACTTC. Its translation is CASSRLAGLQETQYF.

The rearrangement joins TRBV4-2 to TRBJ2-5; 9 bases align to TRBD1. The CDR3 has 16 residues. Germline CDR1 reads LGHNA; CDR2 reads YNFKEQ. V was pared by 3 bases and J by 4 bases, with 9 bases of the junction left unmatched. CDR3 DNA: TGTGCCAGCAGCCAGGCTAAACAGGGGGCCGGAGAGACCCAGTACTTC. This gives the protein CASSQAKQGAGETQYF.